A selection of T cell receptor beta chains follows, all from one sample in a study of T-cell reconstitution after alpha-beta-depleted transplantation in children. TCRdb reanalysed the PCR reads using MiXCR and keeps one entry per CDR3 protein. The sample carries over 450,000 distinct CDR3 sequences, roughly a tenth recorded once. Material: PBMCs, obtained before TCRalphabeta/CD19-depleted stem cell transplant. The receptors come from a child aged 2 to 9 with inherited bone marrow failure, due to receive a stem cell transplant. Both conserved end residues are part of each CDR3. The order of the fields is V gene, J gene, D gene, clone size, CDR3 DNA, CDR3 protein. D genes are given only for firm matches. Size is stated as once, few, many or a size class.

>TRBV10-3|TRBJ2-5|.|many
TGTGCCATCAGTGTCCCCGGGGAGGAAGAGACCCAGTACTTC
CAISVPGEEETQYF
>TRBV12-3/TRBV12-4|TRBJ2-7|.|many
TGTGCCAGCAGTCGGCATCCTAAAACCTACGAGCAGTACTTC
CASSRHPKTYEQYF
>TRBV20-1|TRBJ2-3|.|few
TGCAGTGCTAGCGGGCTAGCCGGGGTGACAGATACGCAGTATTTT
CSASGLAGVTDTQYF
>TRBV6-5|TRBJ2-2|TRBD1|many
TGTGCCAGCAGTTACTCCGTCACAGGGGGCGTTTACACCGGGGAGCTGTTTTTT
CASSYSVTGGVYTGELFF
>TRBV7-9|TRBJ1-1|.|many
TGTGCCAGCAGCTTCACGGGGCTCGGGACTGAAGCTTTCTTT
CASSFTGLGTEAFF
>TRBV27|TRBJ2-1|TRBD2|many
TGTGCCAGCAAACGGGGGGTGCTAGCGCGGCCCTACAATGAGCAGTTCTTC
CASKRGVLARPYNEQFF
>TRBV7-2|TRBJ1-6|TRBD1|many
TGTGCCAGCAGCCACCCCGGGACAGGGGATTTATCCTTGAATTCACCCCTCCACTTT
CASSHPGTGDLSLNSPLHF
>TRBV7-9|TRBJ1-4|.|many
TGTGCCAGCAGCTTAGGGTGGGGAGAAAAACTGTTTTTT
CASSLGWGEKLFF
>TRBV5-6|TRBJ2-5|.|few
TGTGCCAGCAGCTCCGGAACTAGATTCGTAGAGACCCAGTACTTC
CASSSGTRFVETQYF
>TRBV4-3|TRBJ2-7|.|few
TGCGCCATCAGCCAAGAAGGAGGGCGATGGACCTACGAGCAGTACTTC
CAISQEGGRWTYEQYF